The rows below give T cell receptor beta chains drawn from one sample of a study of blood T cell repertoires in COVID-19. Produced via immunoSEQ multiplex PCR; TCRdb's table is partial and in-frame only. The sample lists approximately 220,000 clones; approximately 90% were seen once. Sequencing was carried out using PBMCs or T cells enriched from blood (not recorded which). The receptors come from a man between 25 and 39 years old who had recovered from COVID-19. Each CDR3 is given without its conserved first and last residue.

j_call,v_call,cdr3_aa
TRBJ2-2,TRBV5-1,ASSFLAGNTGELF
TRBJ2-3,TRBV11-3,ASSSHYRGDTQY
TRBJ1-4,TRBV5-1,ASSPGAVPEKLF
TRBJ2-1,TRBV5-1,ASSKLEEYNEQF
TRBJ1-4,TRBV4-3,ASSQDTVNEKLF
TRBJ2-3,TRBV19,ASRRRLAGGTDTQY
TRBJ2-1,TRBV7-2,ASRSHQRGAEQF
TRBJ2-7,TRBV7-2,ASSYREGPYEQY
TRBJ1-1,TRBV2,ASRGQTMNTEAF
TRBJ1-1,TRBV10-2,ASSEVASEAF
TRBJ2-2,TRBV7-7,ASSLAPGVNTGELF
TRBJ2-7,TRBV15,ATSRITGSGQY
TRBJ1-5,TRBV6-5,ASRQGFSNQPQH
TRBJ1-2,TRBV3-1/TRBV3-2,ASSPRYYRALLYFGGYT
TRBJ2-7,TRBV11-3,ASSPGGTGGSYEQY
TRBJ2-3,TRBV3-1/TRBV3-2,ASSLGTRGVDTQY
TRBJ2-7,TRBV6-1,ASSETQGIEQY
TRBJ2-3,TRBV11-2,ASSLSFGTGSDTQY
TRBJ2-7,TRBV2,ASSGSYEQY
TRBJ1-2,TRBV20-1,SASLPADGYT
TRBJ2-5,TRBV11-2,ASSLGLETQY
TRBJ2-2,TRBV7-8,ASSGLANTGELF
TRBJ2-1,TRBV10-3,AITGGLAGEEQF
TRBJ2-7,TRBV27,ASSPTRQVAEQY
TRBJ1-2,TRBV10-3,AISDLTGGDYGYT
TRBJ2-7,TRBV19,ASENYEQY
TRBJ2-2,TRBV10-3,AITLTLTGELF
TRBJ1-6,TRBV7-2,ASSLGPTGWNNSPLH
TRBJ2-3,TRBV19,ASSTGTSGGGTDTQY
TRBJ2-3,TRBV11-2,ASSQSGGAGTDTQY
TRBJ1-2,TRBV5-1,ASSLDRGLEGYT
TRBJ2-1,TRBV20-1,SASLWSEGLDNEQF
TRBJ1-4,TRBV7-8,ASSADRFFSATNEKLF
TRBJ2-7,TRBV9,ASSTQIAGGSYEQY
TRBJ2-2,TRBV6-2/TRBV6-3,ASSLRTLTGNGELF
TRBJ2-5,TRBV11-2,ASSLVLRLAGGGETQY
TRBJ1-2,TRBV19,ASSIGGTGDFGYT
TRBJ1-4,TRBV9,ASSPGQPGEKLF
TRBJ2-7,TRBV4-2,ASSQENAGYEQY
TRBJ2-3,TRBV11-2,ASSLMVRGPDTQY
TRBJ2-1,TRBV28,ASSSPTPRGRVSYNEQF
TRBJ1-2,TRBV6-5,ASRTAYGYT
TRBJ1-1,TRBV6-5,ASRVWGQYSEAF
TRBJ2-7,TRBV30,AWSVLKGVSYEQY
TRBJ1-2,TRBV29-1,SVVQGGDGYT
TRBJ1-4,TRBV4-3,ASSPGWLQYNEKLF
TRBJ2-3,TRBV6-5,ASSRTGSTDTQY
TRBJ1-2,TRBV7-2,ASSFLTTGGDGYT